Listed below are T cell receptor beta chains from one sample, sequenced in a study of OX40 agonist ivuxolimab in advanced cancers. The assay was immunoSEQ multiplex PCR, and TCRdb's table has in-frame clones only and misses some. Among about 59,000 clones listed, 84% were seen once. The sample consisted of CD4+ or CD8+ T cells sorted from blood, taken in a trial of the OX40 agonist ivuxolimab. These TCRs come from an adult with an advanced solid tumor such as melanoma, head and neck, liver or kidney cancer. CDR3s include the opening cysteine and the closing phenylalanine or tryptophan. The order of the fields is D gene, J gene, clone size, V gene, CDR3 protein, CDR3 DNA. A D gene is named only where the DNA matches it firmly. Size values are once, few and many counts, or a class for expanded clones, and some rows have none.

d_gene: -
j_gene: TRBJ2-5
abundance: -
v_gene: TRBV7-9
CDR3aa: CASSAYPGLQETQYF
CDR3nt: TGTGCCAGCAGCGCGTACCCGGGACTCCAAGAGACCCAGTACTTC

d_gene: TRBD2
j_gene: TRBJ2-2
abundance: -
v_gene: TRBV10-3
CDR3aa: CAISEPWVGLADTGELFF
CDR3nt: TGTGCCATCAGTGAGCCTTGGGTTGGACTAGCAGACACCGGGGAGCTGTTTTTT

d_gene: -
j_gene: TRBJ2-5
abundance: -
v_gene: TRBV21-1
CDR3aa: CASSKDWGGGETQYF
CDR3nt: TGTGCCAGCAGCAAAGATTGGGGAGGGGGAGAGACCCAGTACTTC

d_gene: TRBD2
j_gene: TRBJ2-1
abundance: -
v_gene: TRBV5-1
CDR3aa: CASSSGTRRRGEQFF
CDR3nt: TGCGCCAGCAGCTCCGGGACTAGGAGACGGGGGGAGCAGTTCTTC

d_gene: -
j_gene: TRBJ2-1
abundance: -
v_gene: TRBV10-3
CDR3aa: CAISLPGNGYNEQFF
CDR3nt: TGTGCCATCAGTCTACCGGGTAACGGGTACAATGAGCAGTTCTTC

d_gene: -
j_gene: TRBJ1-2
abundance: -
v_gene: TRBV4-2
CDR3aa: CASSQVGTDYGYTF
CDR3nt: TGTGCCAGCAGCCAAGTTGGGACGGACTATGGCTACACCTTC

d_gene: TRBD2
j_gene: TRBJ2-1
abundance: once
v_gene: TRBV18
CDR3aa: CASSLRTSGGTYNEQFF
CDR3nt: TGTGCCAGCTCACTTCGGACTAGCGGGGGTACCTACAATGAGCAGTTCTTC

d_gene: -
j_gene: TRBJ2-7
abundance: -
v_gene: TRBV21-1
CDR3aa: CASRQLWTGAYEQYF
CDR3nt: TGTGCCAGCCGACAACTGTGGACAGGGGCCTACGAGCAGTACTTC

d_gene: TRBD2
j_gene: TRBJ2-7
abundance: -
v_gene: TRBV15
CDR3aa: CATSRKGLTAYEQYF
CDR3nt: TGTGCCACCAGCAGAAAGGGACTAACGGCCTACGAGCAGTACTTC

d_gene: -
j_gene: TRBJ1-1
abundance: -
v_gene: TRBV12-5
CDR3aa: CASGLVPQNTEAFF
CDR3nt: TGTGCTAGTGGTTTGGTCCCTCAAAACACTGAAGCTTTCTTT

d_gene: TRBD1
j_gene: TRBJ1-4
abundance: -
v_gene: TRBV7-2
CDR3aa: CASSSGQDNEKLFF
CDR3nt: TGTGCCAGCAGCTCGGGACAGGATAATGAAAAACTGTTTTTT

d_gene: TRBD1
j_gene: TRBJ2-2
abundance: -
v_gene: TRBV25-1
CDR3aa: CASSAPTGVTGELFF
CDR3nt: TGTGCCAGCAGTGCCCCGACAGGGGTAACCGGGGAGCTGTTTTTT

d_gene: -
j_gene: TRBJ2-2
abundance: few
v_gene: TRBV4-1
CDR3aa: CASSQDSAGELFF
CDR3nt: TGCGCCAGCAGCCAAGACTCAGCCGGGGAGCTGTTTTTT

d_gene: -
j_gene: TRBJ1-2
abundance: -
v_gene: TRBV5-6
CDR3aa: CASTPWGLSDYGYTF
CDR3nt: TGTGCCAGCACTCCGTGGGGCCTAAGTGACTATGGCTACACCTTC

d_gene: -
j_gene: TRBJ2-1
abundance: -
v_gene: TRBV4-1
CDR3aa: CASSQAPVAGKEQFF
CDR3nt: TGCGCCAGCAGCCAAGCCCCGGTGGCCGGAAAGGAGCAGTTCTTC

d_gene: TRBD2
j_gene: TRBJ2-7
abundance: -
v_gene: TRBV5-1
CDR3aa: CASSLGLAGTYEQYF
CDR3nt: TGCGCCAGCAGCTTGGGGCTAGCGGGCACCTACGAGCAGTACTTC

d_gene: -
j_gene: TRBJ2-1
abundance: -
v_gene: TRBV10-1
CDR3aa: CASRQVEGFF
CDR3nt: TGCGCCAGCAGGCAGGTCGAAGGGTTCTTC

d_gene: -
j_gene: TRBJ1-2
abundance: -
v_gene: TRBV7-2
CDR3aa: CASSLDSGPNYGYTF
CDR3nt: TGTGCCAGCAGCTTAGACTCAGGCCCAAACTATGGCTACACCTTC

d_gene: -
j_gene: TRBJ1-3
abundance: -
v_gene: TRBV4-1
CDR3aa: CASSQEGVSGNTIYF
CDR3nt: TGCGCCAGCAGCCAAGAGGGCGTCTCTGGAAACACCATATATTTT

d_gene: -
j_gene: TRBJ1-6
abundance: -
v_gene: TRBV30
CDR3aa: CACPRRDLNSPLHF
CDR3nt: TGTGCCTGCCCTAGGAGAGACCTTAATTCACCCCTCCACTTT

d_gene: -
j_gene: TRBJ2-1
abundance: -
v_gene: TRBV6-5
CDR3aa: CASSYSNYEQFF
CDR3nt: TGTGCCAGCAGTTACTCGAACTATGAGCAGTTCTTC

d_gene: -
j_gene: TRBJ1-2
abundance: -
v_gene: TRBV11-3
CDR3aa: CASSQRGRRNYGYTF
CDR3nt: TGTGCCAGCAGCCAAAGGGGACGGCGCAACTATGGCTACACCTTC

d_gene: -
j_gene: TRBJ2-3
abundance: -
v_gene: TRBV2
CDR3aa: CASSERQSTQYF
CDR3nt: TGTGCCAGCAGTGAAAGACAATCTACGCAGTATTTT

d_gene: TRBD2
j_gene: TRBJ2-1
abundance: few
v_gene: TRBV30
CDR3aa: CAWKVGGAAEQFF
CDR3nt: TGTGCCTGGAAAGTCGGGGGGGCCGCTGAGCAGTTCTTC

d_gene: -
j_gene: TRBJ2-2
abundance: once
v_gene: TRBV6-6
CDR3aa: CASSSHQGTGELFF
CDR3nt: TGTGCCAGCAGCTCACATCAGGGCACCGGGGAGCTGTTTTTT

d_gene: TRBD1
j_gene: TRBJ2-3
abundance: -
v_gene: TRBV7-9
CDR3aa: CASSTGTDSSTDTQYF
CDR3nt: TGTGCCAGCAGCACGGGGACAGATTCTAGCACAGATACGCAGTATTTT

d_gene: -
j_gene: TRBJ1-5
abundance: -
v_gene: TRBV6-6
CDR3aa: CASRLRGDQPQHF
CDR3nt: TGTGCCAGCAGGTTAAGGGGGGATCAGCCCCAGCATTTT

d_gene: -
j_gene: TRBJ2-2
abundance: -
v_gene: TRBV19
CDR3aa: CASSLRGELFF
CDR3nt: TGTGCCAGTTCCCTTAGAGGGGAGCTGTTTTTT

d_gene: -
j_gene: TRBJ1-5
abundance: -
v_gene: TRBV7-8
CDR3aa: CASSSRDANQPQHF
CDR3nt: TGTGCCAGCAGCTCCCGGGATGCCAATCAGCCCCAGCATTTT

d_gene: -
j_gene: TRBJ1-2
abundance: many
v_gene: TRBV2
CDR3aa: CASSGRAAGYTF
CDR3nt: TGTGCCAGCAGTGGGAGGGCTGCGGGCTACACCTTC

d_gene: -
j_gene: TRBJ2-1
abundance: -
v_gene: TRBV7-8
CDR3aa: CASSLPYNEQFF
CDR3nt: TGTGCCAGCAGCTTACCTTACAATGAGCAGTTCTTC

d_gene: -
j_gene: TRBJ2-2
abundance: -
v_gene: TRBV6-5
CDR3aa: CASNVGGLGTGELFF
CDR3nt: TGTGCCAGCAACGTTGGGGGGCTGGGCACCGGGGAGCTGTTTTTT

d_gene: -
j_gene: TRBJ2-4
abundance: -
v_gene: TRBV2
CDR3aa: CASSVAAGAENIQYF
CDR3nt: TGTGCCAGCAGTGTGGCAGCTGGAGCTGAAAACATTCAGTACTTC

d_gene: -
j_gene: TRBJ2-7
abundance: -
v_gene: TRBV2
CDR3aa: CASSRGTAAYEQYF
CDR3nt: TGTGCCAGCAGTCGGGGGACGGCGGCCTACGAGCAGTACTTC

d_gene: -
j_gene: TRBJ1-2
abundance: -
v_gene: TRBV29-1
CDR3aa: CSFEGVQINYGYTF
CDR3nt: TGCAGCTTTGAAGGTGTCCAAATTAACTATGGCTACACCTTC

d_gene: -
j_gene: TRBJ1-2
abundance: -
v_gene: TRBV28
CDR3aa: CASEGGIYGYTF
CDR3nt: TGTGCCAGCGAAGGGGGAATCTATGGCTACACCTTC

d_gene: -
j_gene: TRBJ2-7
abundance: once
v_gene: TRBV6-6
CDR3aa: CASSYSGASYEQYF
CDR3nt: TGTGCCAGCAGTTACTCGGGGGCGAGCTACGAGCAGTACTTC

d_gene: -
j_gene: TRBJ2-1
abundance: -
v_gene: TRBV15
CDR3aa: CATSRGGAGNEQFF
CDR3nt: TGTGCCACCAGCAGAGGGGGCGCAGGAAATGAGCAGTTCTTC

d_gene: -
j_gene: TRBJ1-1
abundance: few
v_gene: TRBV14
CDR3aa: CASSQDVSTRAFF
CDR3nt: TGTGCCAGCAGCCAAGACGTATCGACTCGAGCTTTCTTT

d_gene: -
j_gene: TRBJ2-2
abundance: -
v_gene: TRBV14
CDR3aa: CASSFDATGELFF
CDR3nt: TGTGCCAGCAGTTTCGACGCCACCGGGGAGCTGTTTTTT

d_gene: TRBD1
j_gene: TRBJ2-7
abundance: -
v_gene: TRBV12-5
CDR3aa: CASGLVRGQGNSYEQYF
CDR3nt: TGTGCTAGTGGTTTGGTAAGGGGGCAGGGCAACTCCTACGAGCAGTACTTC

d_gene: TRBD1
j_gene: TRBJ2-1
abundance: -
v_gene: TRBV9
CDR3aa: CASSAFPGQANEQFF
CDR3nt: TGTGCCAGCAGCGCCTTTCCGGGACAGGCCAATGAGCAGTTCTTC

d_gene: TRBD1
j_gene: TRBJ1-4
abundance: -
v_gene: TRBV29-1
CDR3aa: CSVEPLRTGMGEKLFF
CDR3nt: TGCAGCGTTGAGCCGCTGAGGACAGGGATGGGTGAAAAACTGTTTTTT

d_gene: TRBD2
j_gene: TRBJ2-3
abundance: -
v_gene: TRBV4-3
CDR3aa: CASSQDLTGGADTQYF
CDR3nt: TGCGCCAGCAGCCAAGATCTAACGGGAGGCGCAGATACGCAGTATTTT

d_gene: -
j_gene: TRBJ2-7
abundance: -
v_gene: TRBV19
CDR3aa: CASSNRGTMNHYEQYF
CDR3nt: TGTGCCAGTAGTAATAGAGGGACGATGAACCACTACGAGCAGTACTTC

d_gene: TRBD2
j_gene: TRBJ2-5
abundance: -
v_gene: TRBV27
CDR3aa: CASSFSFGTGRGETQYF
CDR3nt: TGTGCCAGCAGTTTTTCCTTTGGGACGGGGAGGGGAGAGACCCAGTACTTC

d_gene: TRBD1
j_gene: TRBJ1-3
abundance: -
v_gene: TRBV7-8
CDR3aa: CASSLGRPGGKRNTIYF
CDR3nt: TGTGCCAGCAGCTTAGGCCGTCCAGGGGGAAAGAGAAACACCATATATTTT

d_gene: -
j_gene: TRBJ2-2
abundance: -
v_gene: TRBV10-1
CDR3aa: CASSGGTRLAGELFF
CDR3nt: TGCGCCAGCAGTGGTGGGACAAGGTTGGCCGGGGAGCTGTTTTTT

d_gene: TRBD2
j_gene: TRBJ2-7
abundance: -
v_gene: TRBV15
CDR3aa: CATSMGLGREQYF
CDR3nt: TGTGCCACCAGCATGGGACTAGGGCGCGAGCAGTACTTC

d_gene: -
j_gene: TRBJ1-6
abundance: once
v_gene: TRBV19
CDR3aa: CASKGNSYNSPLHF
CDR3nt: TGTGCCAGCAAAGGGAACTCCTATAATTCACCCCTCCACTTT

d_gene: -
j_gene: TRBJ2-2
abundance: few
v_gene: TRBV4-3
CDR3aa: CASSPRGAMNTGELFF
CDR3nt: TGCGCCAGCAGTCCCCGGGGGGCCATGAACACCGGGGAGCTGTTTTTT

d_gene: -
j_gene: TRBJ2-4
abundance: -
v_gene: TRBV7-9
CDR3aa: CASSLGFVQYF
CDR3nt: TGTGCCAGCAGCTTAGGGTTCGTTCAGTACTTC

d_gene: -
j_gene: TRBJ2-7
abundance: -
v_gene: TRBV28
CDR3aa: CASSRRTRDPSQDEQYF
CDR3nt: TGTGCCAGCAGTCGGAGAACCCGGGACCCCTCCCAGGACGAGCAGTACTTC

d_gene: TRBD1
j_gene: TRBJ1-2
abundance: -
v_gene: TRBV30
CDR3aa: CAWNRGGYTF
CDR3nt: TGTGCCTGGAACAGGGGCGGCTACACCTTC

d_gene: -
j_gene: TRBJ1-1
abundance: -
v_gene: TRBV12-5
CDR3aa: CASGLLTGTEAFF
CDR3nt: TGTGCTAGTGGTTTGCTGACGGGCACTGAAGCTTTCTTT

d_gene: -
j_gene: TRBJ1-4
abundance: -
v_gene: TRBV7-2
CDR3aa: CASSRGSNEKLFF
CDR3nt: TGTGCCAGCAGCCGCGGATCTAATGAAAAACTGTTTTTT

d_gene: TRBD1
j_gene: TRBJ2-7
abundance: -
v_gene: TRBV7-9
CDR3aa: CASSVRQGSSYEQYF
CDR3nt: TGTGCCAGCAGCGTTAGACAGGGGAGCTCCTACGAGCAGTACTTC

d_gene: TRBD1
j_gene: TRBJ1-1
abundance: -
v_gene: TRBV9
CDR3aa: CASGKGQGVFNTEAFF
CDR3nt: TGTGCCAGCGGAAAGGGACAGGGAGTTTTTAATACTGAAGCTTTCTTT

d_gene: TRBD1
j_gene: TRBJ2-7
abundance: few
v_gene: TRBV2
CDR3aa: CASRGDRVIGSYEQYF
CDR3nt: TGTGCCAGCAGAGGGGACAGGGTAATAGGTTCCTACGAGCAGTACTTC

d_gene: -
j_gene: TRBJ2-7
abundance: few
v_gene: TRBV20-1
CDR3aa: CSANRAHEQYF
CDR3nt: TGCAGTGCTAACAGGGCCCACGAGCAGTACTTC